This passage covers 14 T cell receptor beta chains from one sample sequenced in a study of neurological immune-mediated disorders. Using its own MiXCR run on the 5' RACE reads, TCRdb lists one record per CDR3 protein. The table includes approximately 50,000 distinct CDR3 sequences, around 3.6% detected once. The sequenced sample was PBMCs. The origin of the receptors is a man aged 25-40 years with multiple sclerosis.

The sample holds many counts of this clonotype. V usage is TRBV5-1 and J usage is TRBJ2-3, with D maybe TRBD2 (5 bases). The CDR3 is 12 amino acids. CDR1 and CDR2 from the germline V gene are SGHRS and YFSETQ. V was shortened by 1 base and J by 6 bases, with 6 bases between the two germline ends. The chain's CDR3 is CASSLTGDTQYF. The CDR3 DNA follows: TGCGCCAGCAGCTTGACGGGGGATACGCAGTATTTT.

At least ten counts were recorded for this clonotype. The V gene is TRBV20-1, the J gene TRBJ2-5; 8 nucleotides align to TRBD2. Germline V gene data show CDR1 as DFQATT and CDR2 as SNEGSKA (reference sequence). V trimming: 1 base; J trimming: 2 bases; junction bases outside the gene matches: 3. The CDR3 has 14 amino acids. The CDR3 loop is CSARVAGGQETQYF. CDR3 sequence (DNA): TGCAGTGCTAGAGTGGCGGGAGGACAAGAGACCCAGTACTTC.

Details on this clonotype: A much bigger clone sits one base away, suggesting this may be a read error. V gene TRBV10-2 combines with J gene TRBJ1-1; weak D call: TRBD1 (5 bases). This CDR3 comprises 14 residues. Trimming left V 6 bases short and J 1 base short, with 12 bases between. Per germline, CDR1 WSHSY and CDR2 SAAADI. CDR3 sequence: CASRPWGTNTEAFF. Here the CDR3 DNA reads TGCGCCAGCAGACCGTGGGGGACGAACACTGAAGCTTTCTTT.

This clonotype occurred many times. The chain carries TRBV11-3 and TRBJ1-1; D gene unclear. This CDR3 comprises 14 residues. Germline assignment: CDR1 SGHNT and CDR2 YENEEA. Trimming shortened V by 5 bases and J by 1 base, and 11 bases separated the two germline ends. In nucleotides, the CDR3 is TGTGCCAGCAGCCCAGGAGGCGCGAACACTGAAGCTTTCTTT. This encodes CASSPGGANTEAFF.

This clonotype was found many times. The CDR3 coding sequence is TGCAGTGCTCAACCGCCGGGACAGGGCACAGATACGCAGTATTTT. It yields the protein CSAQPPGQGTDTQYF. The chain links TRBV20-1 to TRBJ2-3; TRBD1 agrees at 8 bases. With V trimmed by 5 bases and J by 1 base, 8 bases remained unmatched. CDR3 length: 15 amino acids. From germline, CDR1 is DFQATT and CDR2 SNEGSKA (reference sequence).

Ten or more counts support this clonotype. The chain has TRBV20-1 and TRBJ2-7; TRBD1 matches 10 bases. The CDR3 totals 14 residues. From germline, CDR1 is DFQATT and CDR2 SNEGSKA (reference sequence). Trimming took 4 bases from V and 4 from J; bases not matched to a gene: 7. DNA for the CDR3: TGCAGTGCTATCCTCCGGGACAGGGGATACGAGCAGTACTTC. Protein product: CSAILRDRGYEQYF.

This clonotype was counted ten times or more. This chain connects TRBV4-1 to TRBJ1-6; TRBD1 is a possible D gene (5 bases). The CDR3 totals 15 residues. V was cut by 2 bases and J by 9 bases, with 14 bases left in between. Germline-derived CDR1 and CDR2 are MGHRA and YSYEKL. CDR3 amino acids: CASSQQGGQTSPLHF. DNA of the CDR3: TGCGCCAGCAGCCAACAGGGAGGTCAGACTTCACCCCTCCACTTT.

Many counts were recorded for this clonotype. V usage is TRBV21-1 and J usage is TRBJ2-7; the D segment call TRBD2 is taken from the table without a DNA check. TRBV21-1 corresponds to a pseudogene. The CDR3 contains 15 residues. The CDR3 sequence is CASSKGTEGSDEQYF. CDR3 nucleotide sequence: TGTGCCAGCAGCAAAGGGACGGAGGGGAGTGACGAGCAGTACTTC.

This clonotype was counted many times. The genes are TRBV7-2 and TRBJ2-7; TRBD2 agrees at 10 bases. Germline-derived CDR1 and CDR2 are SGHTA and FQGNSA. Trimming cost V 1 base and J 7 bases; bases outside gene matches: 10. The CDR3 has 16 residues. In DNA, the CDR3 is TGTGCCAGCAGCTTAGGGCTAGCGGGAGTGCAGAGGGAGCAGTACTTC. Protein product: CASSLGLAGVQREQYF.

The chain links TRBV6-5 to TRBJ2-5; the D gene is possibly TRBD2 (6 bases). The CDR3 is 17 residues long. CDR1 is MNHEY, CDR2 SVGAGI, per germline. Trimming removed 5 bases from V and 0 bases from J, with 19 bases in between. CDR3 loop: CASSPLGSGGNQETQYF. The CDR3 coding sequence is TGTGCCAGCAGTCCCCTTGGTAGCGGAGGGAACCAAGAGACCCAGTACTTC.

The chain couples TRBV5-1 to TRBJ1-1; D is perhaps TRBD1 (5 bases). This CDR3 comprises 13 residues. The germline V gene encodes CDR1 SGHRS and CDR2 YFSETQ. The V and J ends lost 0 bases and 6 bases respectively, with 9 bases between them. The DNA of the CDR3 is TGCGCCAGCAGCTTGGTAACGGGGGCTGAAGCTTTCTTT. Protein sequence: CASSLVTGAEAFF.

The chain combines TRBV18 with TRBJ2-5; D not certain. Germline V gene lookup returns CDR1 KGHSH and CDR2 LQKENI. The V end was cut by 0 bases, the J end by 5 bases, with 13 bases between. The CDR3 runs 15 residues. CDR3 in amino acids: CASSPPSGARETQYF. The CDR3 bases are TGTGCCAGCTCACCACCGTCGGGCGCTCGTGAGACCCAGTACTTC. The full variable domain, with the rest looked up from reference TRBV18 and TRBJ2-5, is NAGVMQNPRHLVRRRGQEARLRCSPMKGHSHVYWYRQLPEEGLKFMVYLQKENIIDESGMPKERFSAEFPKEGPSILRIQQVVRGDSAAYFCASSPPSGARETQYFGPGTRLLVL.

This clonotype was seen ten or more times. V gene TRBV5-1 combines with J gene TRBJ2-2; tentatively, D is TRBD2 (6 bases). The CDR3 is made up of 14 amino acids. Trimming left V 4 bases short and J 1 base short, with 8 bases between. Germline CDR1 reads SGHRS; CDR2 reads YFSETQ. The CDR3 nucleotides read TGCGCCAGCAGCACCGGGGGGAACACCGGGGAGCTGTTTTTT. Its protein is CASSTGGNTGELFF.

In this sample, this clonotype turned up many times. V and J are TRBV20-1 and TRBJ1-1, with D possibly TRBD1 on 6 matching bases. The CDR3 covers 15 residues. Germline lookup yields CDR1 DFQATT and CDR2 SNEGSKA (reference sequence). V was pared by 3 bases and J by 2 bases, with 16 bases between. DNA for the CDR3: TGCAGTGCTAGGGGGGATCGGGGGCACAACACTGAAGCTTTCTTT. It is translated as CSARGDRGHNTEAFF.